This T cell receptor (beta chain) was identified in a study of T cells in narcolepsy. Looking at the study overall: Healthy controls were enrolled alongside patients with narcolepsy type 1 or type 2.

Libraries were prepared by immunoSEQ multiplex PCR; TCRdb keeps only in-frame clonotypes and omits some of them. The sample consists of about 40,000 clones, around 88% of them appearing once. Findings and caveats of the study: Some memory CD4+ repertoires had no autoreactive clone sequences. Autoreactive HCRT-specific and TRIB2-specific clonotypes were marked in same-patient CSF-versus-blood CD4+ comparisons. Autoreactive clonotypes reportedly recurred in blood of same and different patients, not controls.

CDR3 length: 15 amino acids. V was pared by 5 bases and J by 6 bases, with 16 bases between. Germline values: CDR1 SNHLY, CDR2 FYNNEI. Worth noting for this clone: Its specificity is not known.

The origin of this receptor is a human donor with narcolepsy. Sequencing input: CD45RA- memory CD4+ T cells from PBMCs. This chain uses TRBV2 with TRBJ2-2; D remains unclear. CDR3: CASSSDLPLAGELFF. The DNA for the CDR3 is TGTGCCAGCAGTTCTGACCTTCCGCTCGCCGGGGAGCTGTTTTTT.